This paragraph covers one T cell receptor (beta chain) sequence. V lost 6 bases, J lost 4 bases, and 16 bases lay in between. The CDR3 is 15 amino acids. The data belong to a study of prognosis after radiotherapy for stage I lung cancer. Study background: None of the patients had concurrent treatment alongside stereotactic body radiotherapy.

The TCR beta CDR3 region was amplified from genomic DNA, with two rounds of multiplex PCR being used for the amplification. Used in first-round PCR were primers specific to each TRBV and TRBJ gene. Using its own MiXCR run on the multiplex PCR reads, TCRdb lists one record per CDR3 protein. The repertoire holds fewer than 40,000 distinct CDR3 sequences, 25% to 40% seen once, with roughly a third in the top ten. The receptor comes from a donor over 45 with non-small cell lung cancer. The starting material was PBMCs, obtained before or after stereotactic body radiation therapy (not recorded which). The chain uses TRBV12-3 or TRBV12-4 and TRBJ2-1; D possibly corresponds to TRBD2 (5 bases). CDR3 residues: CASRALRLCYNEQFF. The CDR3 DNA reads as TGTGCCAGCAGGGCCTTGAGACTATGTTACAATGAGCAGTTCTTC.